Sequencing of this T cell receptor beta chain was carried out in a study of T cells in Graves' hyperthyroidism and ophthalmopathy. RNA transcripts gave rise to amplified TCR beta CDR3 regions. First-round RT-PCR of the TCR CDR3 relied on the HTBI primer set. MiXCR, applied by TCRdb to the multiplex PCR reads, yields one record per CDR3 protein. The sample lists 300,000 or so distinct CDR3 sequences, about 15% seen once, with less than 70% in the top ten. Trimming took 4 bases from V and 2 from J, leaving 12 bases between them. CDR1 is MDHEN, CDR2 SYDVKM, per germline. The CDR3 has 14 residues. Ophthalmopathy patients had Clinical Activity Score at least 3, NOSPECS grade at least 4, duration under 3 months. This clonotype was seen many times.

Sequenced: blood. This TCR derives from a woman aged 60 to 75 with Graves' ophthalmopathy. The chain joins TRBV28 to TRBJ2-7; D ambiguous. This CDR3 is CASSSVGQAYEQYF. In DNA, the CDR3 is TGTGCCAGCAGTTCGGTGGGCCAAGCCTACGAGCAGTACTTC.